The TCR beta chain described here comes from a study of OX40 agonist ivuxolimab in advanced cancers. Patients were ineligible given autoimmune disease history or systemic immunosuppression. Patients had blood sampled at baseline and again on cycle 4 day 1 and cycle 7 day 1. Libraries were prepared by immunoSEQ multiplex PCR; TCRdb keeps only in-frame clonotypes and omits some of them. Altogether tens of thousands of clones are present, roughly nine tenths being singletons, with the ten largest covering about 0.3%. CDR1 and CDR2 (germline): SGHDN, FVKESK. V was pared by 3 bases and J by 15 bases, with 11 bases of the junction left unmatched. The CDR3 length is 13 residues. Of note for this clone: The sample contains more than one DNA sequence encoding this CDR3.

Sequences were derived from CD4+ or CD8+ T cells sorted from blood, sampled in a trial of the OX40 agonist ivuxolimab. The V call is TRBV14, the J call TRBJ2-1, with 7 positions matching TRBD2. The clonotype was recovered from an adult with an advanced solid tumor such as melanoma, head and neck, liver or kidney cancer. The CDR3 loop reads CASSHTPGTTTFF. Written as DNA, the CDR3 is TGTGCCAGCAGCCACACTCCCGGGACTACAACGTTCTTC.